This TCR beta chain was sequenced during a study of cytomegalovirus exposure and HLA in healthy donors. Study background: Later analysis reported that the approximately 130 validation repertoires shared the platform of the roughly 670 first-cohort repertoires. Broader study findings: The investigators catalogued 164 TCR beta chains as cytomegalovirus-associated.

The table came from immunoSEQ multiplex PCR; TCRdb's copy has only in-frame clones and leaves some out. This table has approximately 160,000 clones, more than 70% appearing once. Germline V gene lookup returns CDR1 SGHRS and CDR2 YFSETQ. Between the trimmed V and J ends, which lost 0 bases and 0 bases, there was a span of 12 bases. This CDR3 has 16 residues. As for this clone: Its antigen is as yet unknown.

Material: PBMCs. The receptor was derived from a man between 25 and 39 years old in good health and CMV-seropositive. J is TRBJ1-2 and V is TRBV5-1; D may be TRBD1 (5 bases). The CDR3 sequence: CASSLERWGANYGYTF. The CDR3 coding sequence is TGCGCCAGCAGCTTGGAGAGATGGGGGGCTAACTATGGCTACACCTTC.